This T cell receptor beta chain was sequenced during a study of blood T cell repertoires in COVID-19. Across the study: Samples representing acute and convalescent COVID-19 were sourced from the United States, Italy and Spain.

Original data processing: The authors estimated nucleated cell counts from reference gene primer amplification. TCRdb keeps only in-frame clones here, not all; method: immunoSEQ multiplex PCR. The V and J calls and clone size were taken over from that table, and D and trimming were inferred from the DNA. The table has over 50,000 clones, around 87% seen once; the top ten hold over 6.5%. Trimming cost V 10 bases and J 9 bases; bases outside gene matches: 12. The CDR3 contains 13 residues. The germline V gene has CDR1 MNHEY and CDR2 SVGAGI. The specimen sequenced was peripheral blood. The V and J genes are TRBV6-5 and TRBJ2-1; the match to TRBD1 covers 7 bases. The TCR comes from a man between 60 and 75 years old with acute or convalescent COVID-19. For the CDR3, the DNA is TGTGCCACCACTTGGAAGGGGGCCTCTGAGCAGTTCTTC. Its translation: CATTWKGASEQFF.